This T cell receptor (beta chain) was identified in a study of cytomegalovirus exposure and HLA in healthy donors. This CDR3 spans 10 amino acids. In germline, CDR1 is MDHEN, CDR2 SYDVKM. The data were produced by immunoSEQ multiplex PCR, yet TCRdb's version contains in-frame clones alone and is incomplete. This repertoire shows some 170,000 clones, roughly 86% found once; its top ten account for roughly 2.5%. Sequencing input: PBMCs. J is TRBJ1-1 and V is TRBV28; TRBD1 matches 7 bases. This TCR came from a man younger than 30 in good health and CMV-seropositive. The CDR3 sequence is CAAGGVRTFF. Written as DNA, the CDR3 is TGTGCGGCAGGGGGTGTAAGAACTTTCTTT. Variable domain in full (rest from reference TRBV28 and TRBJ1-1): DVKVTQSSRYLVKRTGEKVFLECVQDMDHENMFWYRQDPGLGLRLIYFSYDVKMKEKGDIPEGYSVSREKKERFSLILESASTNQTSMYLCAAGGVRTFFGQGTRLTVV.